This TCR beta chain comes out of a study of beta chain features in type 1 diabetes. Study outcomes and limitations: A closer apparent resemblance between naive, central memory and Treg TCRB repertoires was seen in patients than in healthy donors.

The CDR3 extends over 16 amino acids. Trimming removed 0 bases from V and 5 bases from J; junction bases left unmatched: 9. Germline assignment: CDR1 SGHRS and CDR2 YFSETQ. To note about this clone: The antigen is undetermined.

The sequenced template was cDNA made from the entire isolated RNA. Some clones are missing from TCRdb's copy, which holds only in-frame ones; the method was immunoSEQ multiplex PCR. The sample carries approximately 250,000 clones, around 10% recorded once. The receptor was isolated from a young woman in good health. Sequencing was carried out using naive CD4+ T cells from blood. The chain has TRBV5-1 and TRBJ1-2, with 8 nucleotides matching TRBD1. The CDR3 DNA follows: TGCGCCAGCAGCTTGGGCCAGGGGGCGCGGAGTTATGGCTACACCTTC. As protein: CASSLGQGARSYGYTF.